This is a list of T cell receptor beta chains from one sample in a study of blood T cell repertoires in COVID-19. Method: immunoSEQ multiplex PCR; TCRdb's copy keeps in-frame clones and lacks some. The sample includes some 390,000 clones, around nine tenths of them seen just once. The sample comprised peripheral blood. The receptor source for this set is a woman between 35 and 50 years old with COVID-19, enrolled during active disease. Both conserved end residues are part of each CDR3. D genes are given only for firm matches. Part of the rows lack a size; the others show once, few, many or a class for expanded clones.

d_gene: TRBD1; abundance: -; v_gene: TRBV28; j_gene: TRBJ1-4; CDR3aa: CASSLPDRAEKLFF; CDR3nt: TGTGCCAGCAGTTTGCCGGACAGGGCTGAAAAACTGTTTTTT
d_gene: -; abundance: -; v_gene: TRBV5-4; j_gene: TRBJ2-2; CDR3aa: CASSLGQYNTGELFF; CDR3nt: TGTGCCAGCAGCTTGGGACAGTATAACACCGGGGAGCTGTTTTTT
d_gene: -; abundance: once; v_gene: TRBV9; j_gene: TRBJ2-7; CDR3aa: CASSVGLVDYEQYF; CDR3nt: TGTGCCAGCAGCGTCGGTCTAGTAGACTACGAGCAGTACTTC
d_gene: TRBD1; abundance: -; v_gene: TRBV29-1; j_gene: TRBJ1-3; CDR3aa: CSVDWTGIGNTIYF; CDR3nt: TGCAGCGTTGACTGGACAGGCATAGGAAACACCATATATTTT
d_gene: -; abundance: -; v_gene: TRBV7-3; j_gene: TRBJ2-6; CDR3aa: CASSFPQGSSGANVLTF; CDR3nt: TGTGCCAGCAGCTTCCCCCAGGGCAGCTCTGGGGCCAACGTCCTGACTTTC
d_gene: TRBD1; abundance: -; v_gene: TRBV6-5; j_gene: TRBJ1-2; CDR3aa: CASSRTGYGYTF; CDR3nt: TGTGCCAGCAGTCGGACAGGTTATGGCTACACCTTC
d_gene: -; abundance: once; v_gene: TRBV18; j_gene: TRBJ1-1; CDR3aa: CASSPATGEAFF; CDR3nt: TGTGCCAGCTCCCCGGCGACCGGGGAAGCTTTCTTT
d_gene: -; abundance: -; v_gene: TRBV6-5; j_gene: TRBJ1-5; CDR3aa: CASSPNTGRLQPQHF; CDR3nt: TGTGCCAGCAGCCCCAATACAGGGCGCCTTCAGCCCCAGCATTTT
d_gene: TRBD1; abundance: -; v_gene: TRBV27; j_gene: TRBJ1-5; CDR3aa: CASSYQQGASQPQHF; CDR3nt: TGTGCCAGCAGCTATCAACAGGGGGCTAGTCAGCCCCAGCATTTT
d_gene: -; abundance: -; v_gene: TRBV6-2/TRBV6-3; j_gene: TRBJ1-5; CDR3aa: CASSYSVGGPLPQHF; CDR3nt: TGTGCCAGCAGTTACTCTGTGGGGGGTCCACTCCCCCAGCATTTT
d_gene: -; abundance: once; v_gene: TRBV7-8; j_gene: TRBJ2-3; CDR3aa: CASRAEVTDTQYF; CDR3nt: TGTGCCAGCAGGGCCGAGGTCACAGATACGCAGTATTTT
d_gene: TRBD1; abundance: -; v_gene: TRBV30; j_gene: TRBJ1-4; CDR3aa: CAWSVQGGSEKLFF; CDR3nt: TGTGCCTGGAGTGTCCAGGGGGGAAGTGAAAAACTGTTTTTT
d_gene: TRBD2; abundance: -; v_gene: TRBV27; j_gene: TRBJ2-1; CDR3aa: CASSLSRGGSGRGSYNEQFF; CDR3nt: TGTGCCAGCAGTTTGAGTCGGGGTGGTAGCGGGAGAGGGTCCTACAATGAGCAGTTCTTC
d_gene: -; abundance: -; v_gene: TRBV3-1/TRBV3-2; j_gene: TRBJ2-1; CDR3aa: CASSLRRGVGYNEQFF; CDR3nt: TGTGCCAGCAGCCTACGTCGCGGGGTGGGCTACAATGAGCAGTTCTTC
d_gene: TRBD1; abundance: -; v_gene: TRBV2; j_gene: TRBJ2-7; CDR3aa: CASSESIIPGQGDTYEQYF; CDR3nt: TGTGCCAGCAGTGAATCGATCATTCCGGGACAGGGGGATACCTACGAGCAGTACTTC
d_gene: -; abundance: -; v_gene: TRBV6-5; j_gene: TRBJ1-2; CDR3aa: CASSYYPIRSSYGYTF; CDR3nt: TGTGCCAGCAGTTACTACCCAATCCGGAGTTCCTATGGCTACACCTTC
d_gene: -; abundance: -; v_gene: TRBV6-1; j_gene: TRBJ2-7; CDR3aa: CASSERDTSFSYEQYF; CDR3nt: TGTGCCAGCAGTGAAAGAGACACATCCTTCTCCTACGAGCAGTACTTC
d_gene: -; abundance: once; v_gene: TRBV15; j_gene: TRBJ1-2; CDR3aa: CATSTRGAGGQANYGYTF; CDR3nt: TGTGCCACCAGCACTCGGGGGGCAGGTGGGCAAGCTAACTATGGCTACACCTTC
d_gene: -; abundance: -; v_gene: TRBV9; j_gene: TRBJ1-2; CDR3aa: CASSPNTGSVDGYTF; CDR3nt: TGTGCCAGCAGCCCGAACACAGGGTCGGTGGATGGCTACACCTTC
d_gene: TRBD2; abundance: few; v_gene: TRBV7-3; j_gene: TRBJ2-3; CDR3aa: CASSTSGGPTDTQYF; CDR3nt: TGTGCCAGCAGTACCAGCGGGGGTCCGACAGATACGCAGTATTTT
d_gene: -; abundance: -; v_gene: TRBV9; j_gene: TRBJ2-3; CDR3aa: CASSVEGPGLTGADTQYF; CDR3nt: TGTGCCAGCAGCGTAGAGGGCCCGGGGCTCACGGGGGCAGATACGCAGTATTTT
d_gene: -; abundance: -; v_gene: TRBV7-6; j_gene: TRBJ1-1; CDR3aa: CASSRNNRESSTEAFF; CDR3nt: TGTGCCAGCAGCCGAAATAACAGGGAGAGTTCCACTGAAGCTTTCTTT
d_gene: -; abundance: -; v_gene: TRBV10-3; j_gene: TRBJ1-4; CDR3aa: CAISEASSGANEKLFF; CDR3nt: TGTGCCATCAGTGAGGCTTCGTCAGGCGCTAATGAAAAACTGTTTTTT
d_gene: -; abundance: -; v_gene: TRBV14; j_gene: TRBJ2-7; CDR3aa: CASSEVTGVNYEQYF; CDR3nt: TGTGCCAGCAGCGAAGTTACAGGTGTGAACTACGAGCAGTACTTC
d_gene: -; abundance: -; v_gene: TRBV5-1; j_gene: TRBJ2-4; CDR3aa: CASSLGASAKNIQYF; CDR3nt: TGCGCCAGCAGCTTGGGAGCATCAGCCAAAAACATTCAGTACTTC
d_gene: -; abundance: -; v_gene: TRBV28; j_gene: TRBJ1-2; CDR3aa: CASGRDTHNYGYTF; CDR3nt: TGTGCCAGCGGACGGGACACCCATAACTATGGCTACACCTTC
d_gene: -; abundance: -; v_gene: TRBV5-1; j_gene: TRBJ2-7; CDR3aa: CASSRLGATYEQYF; CDR3nt: TGCGCCAGCAGCCGGTTGGGGGCGACCTACGAGCAGTACTTC
d_gene: TRBD1; abundance: -; v_gene: TRBV18; j_gene: TRBJ1-1; CDR3aa: CASSPPGQGRSNTEAFF; CDR3nt: TGTGCCAGCTCACCCCCGGGACAGGGGCGATCGAACACTGAAGCTTTCTTT
d_gene: TRBD1; abundance: -; v_gene: TRBV7-9; j_gene: TRBJ2-1; CDR3aa: CASSLAGQGRSYNEQFF; CDR3nt: TGTGCCAGCAGCTTAGCAGGACAGGGTAGATCCTACAATGAGCAGTTCTTC
d_gene: TRBD2; abundance: -; v_gene: TRBV4-3; j_gene: TRBJ2-1; CDR3aa: CASSLGLAFRGQQFF; CDR3nt: TGCGCCAGCAGCCTAGGACTAGCTTTCCGCGGACAGCAGTTCTTC
d_gene: TRBD1; abundance: once; v_gene: TRBV19; j_gene: TRBJ1-5; CDR3aa: CASTLGGSDRANNQPQHF; CDR3nt: TGTGCCAGTACCCTAGGGGGGTCGGACAGGGCAAACAATCAGCCCCAGCATTTT
d_gene: -; abundance: -; v_gene: TRBV4-3; j_gene: TRBJ2-2; CDR3aa: CASRPTSLGSGELFF; CDR3nt: TGCGCCAGCAGGCCGACTAGTTTAGGGTCCGGGGAGCTGTTTTTT
d_gene: -; abundance: -; v_gene: TRBV6-5; j_gene: TRBJ1-5; CDR3aa: CASRPDGEQPQHF; CDR3nt: TGTGCCAGCAGACCTGACGGGGAACAGCCCCAGCATTTT
d_gene: TRBD2; abundance: once; v_gene: TRBV27; j_gene: TRBJ2-2; CDR3aa: CASSTGTRPTGELFF; CDR3nt: TGTGCCAGCAGTACCGGGACTAGGCCCACCGGGGAGCTGTTTTTT
d_gene: -; abundance: -; v_gene: TRBV2; j_gene: TRBJ2-2; CDR3aa: CASSPRGNTGELFF; CDR3nt: TGTGCCAGCAGTCCCAGGGGAAACACCGGGGAGCTGTTTTTT
d_gene: -; abundance: -; v_gene: TRBV3-1/TRBV3-2; j_gene: TRBJ1-4; CDR3aa: CASSQPVGRTNEKLFF; CDR3nt: TGTGCCAGCAGCCAACCCGTGGGGAGAACTAATGAAAAACTGTTTTTT
d_gene: TRBD1; abundance: -; v_gene: TRBV5-5; j_gene: TRBJ1-5; CDR3aa: CASSLGAGGSNQPQHF; CDR3nt: TGTGCCAGCAGCTTGGGGGCAGGGGGTAGCAATCAGCCCCAGCATTTT
d_gene: TRBD1; abundance: -; v_gene: TRBV4-2; j_gene: TRBJ1-4; CDR3aa: CASSQERDSGPEKLFF; CDR3nt: TGTGCCAGCAGCCAAGAAAGGGACAGCGGACCAGAAAAACTGTTTTTT
d_gene: -; abundance: -; v_gene: TRBV18; j_gene: TRBJ1-1; CDR3aa: CASSSMREVEAFF; CDR3nt: TGTGCCAGCTCATCGATGAGAGAGGTTGAAGCTTTCTTT
d_gene: TRBD1; abundance: -; v_gene: TRBV7-9; j_gene: TRBJ2-3; CDR3aa: CASSLVVRGGTGFADTQYF; CDR3nt: TGTGCCAGCAGCTTAGTTGTCAGGGGTGGGACAGGTTTCGCAGATACGCAGTATTTT
d_gene: -; abundance: -; v_gene: TRBV10-2; j_gene: TRBJ1-2; CDR3aa: CASRGGGYTF; CDR3nt: TGCGCCAGCAGAGGGGGTGGCTACACCTTC
d_gene: -; abundance: -; v_gene: TRBV7-9; j_gene: TRBJ1-5; CDR3aa: CASSFVNQPQHF; CDR3nt: TGTGCCAGCAGCTTCGTTAATCAGCCCCAGCATTTT
d_gene: -; abundance: once; v_gene: TRBV6-6; j_gene: TRBJ1-1; CDR3aa: CASSYDLRASRTEAFF; CDR3nt: TGTGCCAGCAGTTATGACCTGCGGGCCTCGCGCACTGAAGCTTTCTTT
d_gene: -; abundance: many; v_gene: TRBV28; j_gene: TRBJ1-5; CDR3aa: CASIPGGAFPQPQHF; CDR3nt: TGTGCCAGCATTCCTGGCGGGGCGTTTCCTCAGCCCCAGCATTTT
d_gene: TRBD1; abundance: once; v_gene: TRBV2; j_gene: TRBJ2-7; CDR3aa: CASSPTGALVYEQYF; CDR3nt: TGTGCCAGCAGCCCTACAGGGGCCCTCGTGTACGAGCAGTACTTC
d_gene: TRBD1; abundance: few; v_gene: TRBV5-5; j_gene: TRBJ2-3; CDR3aa: CASSSGQGAWTDTQYF; CDR3nt: TGTGCCAGCAGCTCGGGACAGGGGGCTTGGACAGATACGCAGTATTTT